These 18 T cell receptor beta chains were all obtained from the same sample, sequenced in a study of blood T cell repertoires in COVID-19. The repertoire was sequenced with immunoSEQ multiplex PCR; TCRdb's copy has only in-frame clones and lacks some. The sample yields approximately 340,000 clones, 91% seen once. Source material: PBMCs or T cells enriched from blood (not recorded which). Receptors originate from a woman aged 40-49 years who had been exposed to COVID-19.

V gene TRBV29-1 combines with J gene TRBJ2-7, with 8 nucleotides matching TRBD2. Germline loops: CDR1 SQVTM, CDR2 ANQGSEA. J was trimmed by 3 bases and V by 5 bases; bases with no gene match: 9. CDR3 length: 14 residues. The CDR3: CSVQLGTRGYEQYF. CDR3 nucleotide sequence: TGCAGCGTTCAACTTGGGACTAGAGGCTACGAGCAGTACTTC.

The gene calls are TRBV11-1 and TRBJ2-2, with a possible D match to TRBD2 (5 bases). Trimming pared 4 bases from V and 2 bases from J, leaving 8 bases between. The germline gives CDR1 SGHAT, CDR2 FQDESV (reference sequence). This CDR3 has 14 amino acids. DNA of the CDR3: TGTGCCAGCAGCTCGGGATTAAACACCGGGGAGCTGTTTTTT. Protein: CASSSGLNTGELFF.

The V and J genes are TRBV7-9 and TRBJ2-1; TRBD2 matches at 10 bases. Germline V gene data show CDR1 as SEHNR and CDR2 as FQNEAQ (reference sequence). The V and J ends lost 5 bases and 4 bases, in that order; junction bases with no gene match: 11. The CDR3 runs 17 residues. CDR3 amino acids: CASSANSGGSWYNEQFF. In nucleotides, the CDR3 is TGTGCCAGCAGCGCGAATAGCGGGGGGAGTTGGTACAATGAGCAGTTCTTC.

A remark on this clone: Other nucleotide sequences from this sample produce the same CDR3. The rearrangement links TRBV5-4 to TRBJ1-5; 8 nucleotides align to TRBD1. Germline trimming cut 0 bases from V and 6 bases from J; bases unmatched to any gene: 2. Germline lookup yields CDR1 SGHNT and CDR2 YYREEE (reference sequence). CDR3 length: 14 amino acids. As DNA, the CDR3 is TGTGCCAGCAGCTTGGCAGGGGGCGGTCAGCCCCAGCATTTT. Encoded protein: CASSLAGGGQPQHF.

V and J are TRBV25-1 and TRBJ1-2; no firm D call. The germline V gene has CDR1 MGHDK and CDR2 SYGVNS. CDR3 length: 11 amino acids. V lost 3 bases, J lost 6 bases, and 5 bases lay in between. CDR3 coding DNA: TGTGCCAGCAGTGAGAGGGATGGCTACACCTTC. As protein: CASSERDGYTF.

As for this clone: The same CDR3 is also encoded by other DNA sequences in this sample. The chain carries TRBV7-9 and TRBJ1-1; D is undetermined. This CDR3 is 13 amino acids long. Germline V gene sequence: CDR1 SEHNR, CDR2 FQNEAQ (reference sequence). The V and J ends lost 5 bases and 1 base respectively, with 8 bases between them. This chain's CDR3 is CASSLSGNTEAFF. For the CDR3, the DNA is TGTGCCAGCAGCCTGTCAGGGAACACTGAAGCTTTCTTT.

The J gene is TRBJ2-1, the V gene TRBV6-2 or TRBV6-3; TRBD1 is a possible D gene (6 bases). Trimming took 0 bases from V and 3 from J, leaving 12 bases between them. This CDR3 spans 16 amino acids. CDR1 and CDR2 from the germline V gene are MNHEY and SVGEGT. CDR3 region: CASSYSGRQVYNEQFF. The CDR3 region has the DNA TGTGCCAGCAGTTACTCGGGGAGACAGGTCTACAATGAGCAGTTCTTC.

The CDR3 DNA reads TGTGCCAGCAGCGTCGGCTCAACCAGGGGGGTAGGGACTGAAGCTTTCTTT. Encoded protein: CASSVGSTRGVGTEAFF. This chain joins TRBV9 and TRBJ1-1, with TRBD1 matching over 7 bases. In germline, CDR1 is SGDLS, CDR2 YYNGEE. This CDR3 comprises 17 residues. Losses at the gene ends were 2 bases for V and 5 bases for J; bases not matched to a gene: 15.

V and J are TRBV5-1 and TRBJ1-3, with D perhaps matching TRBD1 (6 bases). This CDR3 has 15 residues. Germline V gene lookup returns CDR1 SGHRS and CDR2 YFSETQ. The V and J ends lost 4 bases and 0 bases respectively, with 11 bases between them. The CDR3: CASSRDTLSGNTIYF. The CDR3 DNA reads TGCGCCAGCAGCCGGGACACCCTCTCTGGAAACACCATATATTTT. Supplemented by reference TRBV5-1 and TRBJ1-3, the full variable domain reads KAGVTQTPRYLIKTRGQQVTLSCSPISGHRSVSWYQQTPGQGLQFLFEYFSETQRNKGNFPGRFSGRQFSNSRSEMNVSTLELGDSALYLCASSRDTLSGNTIYFGEGSWLTVV.

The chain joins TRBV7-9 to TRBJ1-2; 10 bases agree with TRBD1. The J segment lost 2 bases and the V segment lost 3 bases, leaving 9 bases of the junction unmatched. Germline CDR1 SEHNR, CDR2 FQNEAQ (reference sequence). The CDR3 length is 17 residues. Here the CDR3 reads CASSLPGQGIRNYGYTF. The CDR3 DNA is TGTGCCAGCAGCTTGCCGGGACAGGGGATTCGGAACTATGGCTACACCTTC.

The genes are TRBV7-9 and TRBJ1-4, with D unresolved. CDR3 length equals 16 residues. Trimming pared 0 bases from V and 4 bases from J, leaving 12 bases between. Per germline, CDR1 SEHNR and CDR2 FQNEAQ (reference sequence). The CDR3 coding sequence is TGTGCCAGCAGCTTAGCTTCCGGAGGTGGTAATGAAAAACTGTTTTTT. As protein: CASSLASGGGNEKLFF.

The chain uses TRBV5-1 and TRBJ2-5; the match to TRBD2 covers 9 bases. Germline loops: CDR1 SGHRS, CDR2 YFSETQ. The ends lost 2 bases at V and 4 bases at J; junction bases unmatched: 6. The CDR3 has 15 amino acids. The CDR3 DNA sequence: TGCGCCAGCAGCTTTGCGGGAGGGCCGCGAGAGACCCAGTACTTC. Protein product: CASSFAGGPRETQYF.

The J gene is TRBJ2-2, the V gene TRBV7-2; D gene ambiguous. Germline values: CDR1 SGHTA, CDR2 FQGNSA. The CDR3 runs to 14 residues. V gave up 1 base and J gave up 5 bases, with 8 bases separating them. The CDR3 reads CASSLGSRTGELFF. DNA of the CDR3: TGTGCCAGCAGCTTAGGATCCCGGACCGGGGAGCTGTTTTTT.

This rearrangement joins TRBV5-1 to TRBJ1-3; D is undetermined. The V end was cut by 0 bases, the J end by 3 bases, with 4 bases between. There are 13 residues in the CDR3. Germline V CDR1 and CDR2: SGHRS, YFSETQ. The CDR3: CASSLANGNTIYF. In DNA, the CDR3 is TGCGCCAGCAGCTTGGCCAATGGAAACACCATATATTTT.

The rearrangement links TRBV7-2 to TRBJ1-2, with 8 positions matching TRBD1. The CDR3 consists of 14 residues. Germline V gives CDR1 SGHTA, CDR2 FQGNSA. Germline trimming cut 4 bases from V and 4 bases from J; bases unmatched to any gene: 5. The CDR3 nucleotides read TGTGCCAGCAGCTCGGGACAGGAGGGCTATGGCTACACCTTC. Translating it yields CASSSGQEGYGYTF.

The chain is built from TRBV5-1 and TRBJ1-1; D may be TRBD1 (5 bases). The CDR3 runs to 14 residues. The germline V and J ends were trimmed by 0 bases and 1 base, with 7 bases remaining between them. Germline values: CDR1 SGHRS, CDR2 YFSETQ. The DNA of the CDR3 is TGCGCCAGCAGCTTGGAGGGGTCGAACACTGAAGCTTTCTTT. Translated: CASSLEGSNTEAFF.

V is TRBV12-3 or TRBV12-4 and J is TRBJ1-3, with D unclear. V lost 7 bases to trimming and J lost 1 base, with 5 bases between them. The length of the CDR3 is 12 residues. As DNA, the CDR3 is TGTGCCAGCACTAAGTCTGGAAACACCATATATTTT. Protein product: CASTKSGNTIYF.

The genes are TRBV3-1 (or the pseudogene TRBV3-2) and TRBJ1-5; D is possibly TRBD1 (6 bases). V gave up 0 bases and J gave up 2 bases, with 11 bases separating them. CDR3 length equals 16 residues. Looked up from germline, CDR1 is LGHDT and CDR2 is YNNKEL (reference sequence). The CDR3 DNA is TGTGCCAGCAGCCAAGATCGGGGGGCGGGCAATCAGCCCCAGCATTTT. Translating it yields CASSQDRGAGNQPQHF.